This TCR beta chain was documented in a study of shared clonotypes between healthy human individuals. Findings of the study overall: Rarefaction revealed incomplete sorted-subset sequencing despite large depth. Estimated richness was generally greater in naive than memory subsets. The study found lower generation probabilities in non-shared clonotypes than in those shared by all four donors.

Regarding this clone: The antigen is not known.

As originally analysed: With immunoSEQ giving junction-only sequences and no quality scores, filtering differed. The protocol was immunoSEQ multiplex PCR, while the TCRdb copy is restricted to in-frame clones and leaves out a portion. V and J calls plus clone size are reproduced from that table; the DNA served to infer D and trimming. The sample holds approximately 530,000 clones, around 96% seen once. V dropped 5 bases and J dropped 1; count of bases not matched to a gene: 6. The CDR3 has 15 amino acids. Germline lookup yields CDR1 MNHNS and CDR2 SASEGT. The sequence was collected from a woman in her thirties in good health. V usage is TRBV6-1 and J usage is TRBJ2-5; 8 nucleotides align to TRBD1. Sequenced material: naive CD4+ T cells sorted from blood. Stated subset: CD45RA+ positively selected. For the CDR3, the DNA is TGTGCCAGCAGTTCCCCTGGACAGGGCCAAGAGACCCAGTACTTC. Translating it yields CASSSPGQGQETQYF.